This T cell receptor (beta chain) was recorded in a study of beta chain features in type 1 diabetes. Findings of the study overall: The question left open here concerned HLA type influencing TCRB rearrangement.

The CDR3 runs to 15 residues. This clone appeared a few times. No antigen is known for it. Using CD45RO/CCR7/CD25/CD127/CD95/CD27, CD4+ naive, central memory, regulatory and stem cell-like memory cells were sorted. Purity exceeding 95% was reached by all sorted populations. Expressed TCRB transcripts were sequenced because the isolated RNA had all been reverse transcribed beforehand. Data came from immunoSEQ multiplex PCR; TCRdb stores just in-frame clones and leaves some out. Of hundreds of thousands of clones listed, roughly 16% are singletons. Material: naive CD4+ T cells from blood. V and J are TRBV21-1 and TRBJ2-7; TRBD2, the D gene given by the table, was not confirmed from the DNA. TRBV21-1 is annotated as a pseudogene. The clonotype originates from a young man in good health. Here the CDR3 reads CASSKNFRECYEQYF. CDR3 nucleotide sequence: TGTGCCAGCAGCAAAAATTTCCGGGAATGCTACGAGCAGTACTTC.